This T cell receptor beta chain was recorded in a study of blood T cell repertoires in COVID-19. Study-level background: Whether acute or convalescent, the COVID-19 samples came from the United States, Italy and Spain.

Followed longitudinally, the Seattle patients had been enrolled during active infection. This CDR3 has 16 amino acids. Germline V gene sequence: CDR1 SGHNT, CDR2 YYREEE (reference sequence). V lost 1 base, J lost 5 bases, and 15 bases lay in between. The protocol was immunoSEQ multiplex PCR, while the TCRdb copy is restricted to in-frame clones and leaves out a portion. This table has 250,000 to 400,000 clones, roughly 90% appearing once. V is TRBV5-4 and J is TRBJ2-2, with D perhaps TRBD1 (5 bases). Sequenced material: peripheral blood. The origin of this receptor is a young woman with COVID-19, enrolled during active disease. The CDR3 loop reads CASSLKRQGRTGELFF. The CDR3 coding sequence is TGTGCCAGCAGCTTGAAACGGCAGGGTCGGACCGGGGAGCTGTTTTTT.